Each of the 24 T cell receptor beta chains below was sequenced from the same sample in a study of cytomegalovirus exposure and HLA in healthy donors. The PCR made use of 60 Vbeta and 13 Jbeta primers. The repertoire was sequenced with immunoSEQ multiplex PCR; TCRdb's copy has only in-frame clones and lacks some. The profile shows 200,000 to 250,000 clones, approximately 84% of them singletons. Sequencing was performed on PBMCs. Receptor source: a woman between 40 and 50 years old in good health and CMV-seronegative.

This clone appeared a single time. The chain recombines TRBV7-3 with TRBJ2-2; the match to TRBD1 covers 7 bases. The CDR3 runs 14 residues. J was trimmed by 7 bases and V by 3 bases; bases with no gene match: 5. Germline V lookup: CDR1 SGHTA, CDR2 FQGTGA. CDR3 protein: CASSFGTVGGELFF. The DNA for the CDR3 is TGTGCCAGCAGCTTCGGGACAGTTGGCGGGGAGCTGTTTTTT.

This clone has only one observation. This sequence joins TRBV5-4 and TRBJ2-3; 8 nucleotides match TRBD2. The CDR3 sequence is 15 residues long. Germline V gene sequence: CDR1 SGHNT, CDR2 YYREEE (reference sequence). V lost 1 base, J lost 4 bases, and 5 bases stayed unmatched. The CDR3 is CASSLFGGGPDTQYF. CDR3 DNA sequence: TGTGCCAGCAGCTTGTTCGGGGGGGGCCCAGATACGCAGTATTTT.

The chain combines TRBV25-1 with TRBJ2-7; 9 nucleotides line up with TRBD1. Per the germline V gene, CDR1 is MGHDK and CDR2 is SYGVNS. V was pared by 6 bases and J by 1 base, with 4 bases of the junction left unmatched. This CDR3 is 14 amino acids long. CDR3 coding DNA: TGTGCCAGCAGACCGACAGGGGGGTCCTACGAGCAGTACTTC. Amino acid sequence: CASRPTGGSYEQYF.

The chain links TRBV27 to TRBJ1-2; possibly TRBD1 for D (5 bases). CDR1 MNHEY and CDR2 SMNVEV come from the germline V gene (reference sequence). The V and J ends lost 6 bases and 1 base respectively, with 12 bases between them. The CDR3 covers 14 residues. The CDR3 DNA reads as TGTGCCAGCAGCCCCCTCGGGGGTAACTATGGCTACACCTTC. It codes for CASSPLGGNYGYTF.

This sequence joins TRBV9 and TRBJ2-1; the match to TRBD2 covers 7 bases. The germline CDR1 and CDR2 sequences are SGDLS and YYNGEE. After removal of 4 bases from V and 0 bases from J, the junction contained 4 bases not matched to a gene. The CDR3 has 15 amino acids. The CDR3 spells CASSSAGSSYNEQFF. For the CDR3, the DNA is TGTGCCAGCAGCTCAGCGGGGAGCTCCTACAATGAGCAGTTCTTC.

This chain connects TRBV7-2 to TRBJ1-2, with D possibly being TRBD1 (5 bases). The CDR3 runs 14 residues. Germline values: CDR1 SGHTA, CDR2 FQGNSA. Trimming took off 5 bases at V and 4 bases at J, with 14 bases between the two ends. The CDR3 loop is CASSLTPRVYGYTF. The CDR3 region has the DNA TGTGCCAGCAGCCTCACCCCCAGGGTCTATGGCTACACCTTC.

The chain uses TRBV15 and TRBJ1-1; 9 bases are a match to TRBD1. There are 13 residues in the CDR3. From germline, CDR1 is LNHNV and CDR2 YYDKDF (reference sequence). V lost 6 bases, J lost 8 bases, and 7 bases stayed unmatched. CDR3 protein: CATSDPGTGEAFF. CDR3 DNA sequence: TGTGCCACCAGTGATCCCGGGACAGGGGAAGCTTTCTTT.

A few counts support this clone. At the DNA level, this CDR3 is encoded by other sequences in the same sample as well. The rearrangement joins TRBV6-8 to TRBJ2-7, with D perhaps matching TRBD2 (5 bases). The CDR3 spans 12 residues. The V gene's germline CDR1 is MNHGY and CDR2 SAAAGT. Trimming shortened V by 8 bases and J by 2 bases, and 10 bases separated the two germline ends. The CDR3 protein is CASWTEPYEQYF. CDR3 nucleotides: TGTGCCAGCTGGACTGAACCCTACGAGCAGTACTTC.

The chain employs TRBV28 and TRBJ1-2, with a tentative D call TRBD1 (5 bases). This CDR3 is 12 amino acids long. The germline CDR1 and CDR2 sequences are MDHEN and SYDVKM. The ends were cut back, 11 bases at V and 2 bases at J, with 12 bases in the middle. CDR3 sequence reads: CALGHFNYGYTF. CDR3 DNA: TGTGCCCTGGGGCATTTCAACTATGGCTACACCTTC.

This rearrangement joins TRBV10-3 to TRBJ2-2; no firm D call. Germline values: CDR1 ENHRY, CDR2 SYGVKD. The CDR3 has 14 amino acids. The V and J ends lost 6 bases and 0 bases respectively, with 8 bases between them. The CDR3 loop reads CAIRVSPNTGELFF. CDR3 sequence (DNA): TGTGCCATCAGGGTCAGTCCGAACACCGGGGAGCTGTTTTTT.

The CDR3 DNA sequence: TGTGCCAGCAGCCCTGACAGAATGAATTCACCCCTCCACTTT. Protein sequence: CASSPDRMNSPLHF. The chain recombines TRBV7-8 with TRBJ1-6, with D maybe TRBD1 (5 bases). Trimming removed 5 bases from V and 7 bases from J, with 12 bases in between. The CDR3 has 14 residues. Germline-derived CDR1 and CDR2 are SGHVS and FQNEAQ.

The genes are TRBV7-3 and TRBJ1-1; D ambiguous. CDR1 and CDR2 (germline): SGHTA, FQGTGA. CDR3 length: 14 amino acids. V lost 3 bases and J lost 6, with 14 bases in between. The CDR3 sequence: CASSFDSSGAEAFF. CDR3 nucleotides: TGTGCCAGCAGCTTTGACTCAAGCGGGGCTGAAGCTTTCTTT.

The chain uses TRBV30 and TRBJ2-1; D perhaps matches TRBD1 (6 bases). Germline CDR1 and CDR2: GTSNPN and SVGIG (reference sequence). V lost 3 bases, J lost 1 base, and 13 bases lay in between. The CDR3 length is 15 residues. The CDR3 bases are TGTGCCTGGAGCAAGGGGCAGGGGTCCTACAATGAGCAGTTCTTC. As protein: CAWSKGQGSYNEQFF.

The V call is TRBV11-3, the J call TRBJ2-1; 10 nucleotides align to TRBD2. V was clipped by 5 bases and J by 8 bases; unmatched bases: 9. This CDR3 is built from 15 residues. Germline assignment: CDR1 SGHNT and CDR2 YENEEA. The chain's CDR3 is CASSPSAAGGHEQFF. The DNA of the CDR3 is TGTGCCAGCAGCCCCTCTGCAGCGGGGGGGCATGAGCAGTTCTTC.

The chain links TRBV19 to TRBJ1-2; no reliable D call. This CDR3 comprises 13 residues. The germline V and J ends were trimmed by 5 bases and 6 bases, with 13 bases remaining between them. Germline CDR1 reads LNHDA; CDR2 reads SQIVND (reference sequence). CDR3 loop: CASSPMGGDGYTF. The CDR3 DNA is TGTGCCAGTAGTCCCATGGGCGGGGATGGCTACACCTTC.

V is TRBV5-1 and J is TRBJ2-7; 10 positions agree with TRBD2. Germline CDR1 SGHRS, CDR2 YFSETQ. The CDR3 extends over 13 amino acids. With V trimmed by 3 bases and J by 5 bases, 2 bases remained unmatched. The CDR3 DNA sequence: TGCGCCAGCAGCTCCACTAGCGGGGACGAGCAGTACTTC. It specifies CASSSTSGDEQYF.

With respect to this clone: A junction end diverges from the germline sequence, so it may reflect a read error. Different DNA sequences within this sample yield the same CDR3. The J gene is TRBJ1-1, the V gene TRBV5-1; 9 nucleotides match TRBD1. The CDR3 spans 14 residues. CDR1 and CDR2 from the germline V gene are SGHRS and YFSETQ. The CDR3: CASSLDRGNTEAFF. In nucleotides, the CDR3 is TGCGCCAGCAGTTTGGACAGGGGGAACACTGAAGCTTTCTTT.

The CDR3 DNA sequence: TGCGCCAGCAGACGGGACACTGCGAACACCGGGGAGCTGTTTTTT. This codes for CASRRDTANTGELFF. This chain connects TRBV5-1 to TRBJ2-2; TRBD1 is a possible D gene (6 bases). The V end was cut by 5 bases, the J end by 0 bases, with 11 bases between. CDR1 and CDR2 from the germline V gene are SGHRS and YFSETQ. The CDR3 consists of 15 residues.

For the CDR3, the DNA is TGCGCCAGCAGCTTAACAGGGGGGCTGGCGAACACTGAAGCTTTCTTT. The encoded protein is CASSLTGGLANTEAFF. The J gene is TRBJ1-1, the V gene TRBV5-1; 8 bases fit TRBD1. Per the germline V gene, CDR1 is SGHRS and CDR2 is YFSETQ. Losses at the gene ends were 2 bases for V and 1 base for J; bases not matched to a gene: 7. The CDR3 consists of 16 residues.

The CDR3 loop is CASRLLAGVSDTQYF. In nucleotides, the CDR3 is TGTGCCAGCAGACTACTAGCGGGGGTGTCAGATACGCAGTATTTT. The chain employs TRBV28 and TRBJ2-3; 11 bases map to TRBD2. CDR1 and CDR2 from the germline V gene are MDHEN and SYDVKM. The CDR3 totals 15 residues. The V segment lost 6 bases and the J segment 4 bases; nucleotides outside the gene matches: 6.

V usage is TRBV7-3 and J usage is TRBJ2-2; TRBD1 might be the D (5 bases). Between the trimmed V and J ends, which lost 4 bases and 6 bases, there was a span of 9 bases. Germline loops: CDR1 SGHTA, CDR2 FQGTGA. The CDR3 is 13 residues long. The CDR3: CASSSQGAGELFF. The DNA for the CDR3 is TGTGCCAGCAGCTCCCAAGGGGCCGGGGAGCTGTTTTTT.

This chain's CDR3 is CASSYMGTAFDQPQHF. The DNA of the CDR3 is TGTGCCAGCAGTTACATGGGGACAGCTTTTGATCAGCCCCAGCATTTT. The gene calls are TRBV6-6 and TRBJ1-5, with 7 bases fitting TRBD1. The J segment lost 5 bases and the V segment lost 2 bases, leaving 9 bases of the junction unmatched. This CDR3 has 16 residues. CDR1 is MNHNY and CDR2 is SVGAGI in the germline V gene (reference sequence).

This chain links TRBV19 with TRBJ1-6; D call uncertain. V lost 6 bases, J lost 6 bases, and 6 bases lay in between. CDR1 and CDR2 from the germline V gene are LNHDA and SQIVND (reference sequence). This CDR3 has 12 amino acids. Here the CDR3 DNA reads TGTGCCAGTAGCGGTCTTAATTCACCCCTCCACTTT. Translated: CASSGLNSPLHF.

The chain recombines TRBV5-4 with TRBJ2-7; possible D gene TRBD1, 6 bases. This CDR3 is 13 amino acids long. CDR1 and CDR2 from the germline V gene are SGHNT and YYREEE (reference sequence). V shed 3 bases and J shed 1 base, with 8 bases lying between them. For the CDR3, the DNA is TGTGCCAGCAGCTCGGACAGTTCCTACGAGCAGTACTTC. Translated: CASSSDSSYEQYF.